This TCR beta chain emerged from a study of shared clonotypes between healthy human individuals. In the study overall: With ages of 18 to 49, the donors were two women and a few men. Whole-study findings and limits: As a rule, naive subsets had a larger estimated richness than memory subsets. Sampling included only blood; tissue repertoires likely differ.

A CD45RA-negative memory subset and a CD45RA+ naive subset were separated from the CD4+ cells. TCRdb's table, derived via immunoSEQ multiplex PCR, lists solely in-frame clones and lacks some. In the table there are around 750,000 clones, about 74% of which are singletons. Points on this clone: Its specificity is not known.

V lost 1 base, J lost 1 base, and 7 bases lay in between. The CDR3 spans 14 residues. This chain connects TRBV23-1 to TRBJ2-5; D call uncertain. TRBV23-1 is given ORF status, its function remaining uncertain. The sequence derives from a woman aged 25 to 39 in good health. The sequencing sample was made of memory CD4+ T cells sorted from blood. Subset in this sample: CD45RA-negative fraction. Written as DNA, the CDR3 is TGCGCCAGCAGTCAATGGCAGTCCCAAGAGACCCAGTACTTC. It codes for CASSQWQSQETQYF.